This entry concerns a single TCR beta chain. The data were taken from a study of cytomegalovirus exposure and HLA in healthy donors. The CDR3 is 18 residues long. CDR1 and CDR2 (germline): SGDLS, YYNGEE. V lost 4 bases and J 0 bases, leaving 20 bases between the germline ends. A multiplex PCR was run with 60 Vbeta primers and 13 Jbeta primers. Using immunoSEQ multiplex PCR, the repertoire was profiled, and TCRdb retains in-frame clones only, with some absent. The sample holds some 180,000 clones; 70% to 80% are singletons and the top ten take around 4.8%. The TCR comes from a woman between 25 and 40 years old in good health and CMV-seropositive. The sequenced sample consisted of PBMCs. V and J are TRBV9 and TRBJ2-1; a weak D match, TRBD2 (7 bases). The CDR3 DNA reads as TGTGCCAGCAGCCTCCTCGGGGGGCCCCCCAGCTCCTACAATGAGCAGTTCTTC. Protein sequence: CASSLLGGPPSSYNEQFF.